These T cell receptor beta chains were read from a single sample in a study of cytomegalovirus exposure and HLA in healthy donors. Method: immunoSEQ multiplex PCR; TCRdb's copy keeps in-frame clones and lacks some. This repertoire shows roughly 190,000 clones, roughly 83% found once; its top ten account for about 2.5%. The sequencing sample was made of PBMCs. Every receptor here comes from a woman in her 50s in good health and CMV-seronegative. The CDR3 runs from the conserved cysteine through the conserved F or W. Each record gives: CDR3 protein, D gene, V gene, clone size. A D gene is named only where the DNA matches it firmly. Clone sizes are given selectively: once, few, many, or a class where the clone is expanded.

CDR3: CASSIDHQGDNSPLHF
D: TRBD1
V: TRBV19
size: NA

CDR3: CASSQAFNRGYEQFF
D: TRBD1
V: TRBV2
size: NA

CDR3: CASSLAGGPPYEQFF
D: TRBD2
V: TRBV5-1
size: NA

CDR3: CASIAGTGSNNEQFF
D: TRBD1
V: TRBV6-6
size: NA

CDR3: CASSQGEGIAYEQYF
D: NA
V: TRBV4-2
size: NA

CDR3: CASSSPGLAGRNEQYF
D: TRBD2
V: TRBV27
size: few

CDR3: CASSQTGGRTYEQYF
D: TRBD1
V: TRBV11-2
size: NA

CDR3: CASSLDSISTDTQYF
D: NA
V: TRBV7-6
size: few

CDR3: CASGLDRVNEQFF
D: NA
V: TRBV12-5
size: once

CDR3: CATSPGGNTGELFF
D: NA
V: TRBV15
size: once

CDR3: CASSYSGTGGDGYTF
D: TRBD1
V: TRBV6-6
size: NA

CDR3: CASSEYHSTGELFF
D: NA
V: TRBV10-1
size: NA

CDR3: CASSLDGTGAGELFF
D: NA
V: TRBV5-1
size: NA

CDR3: CAISESGNEQYF
D: NA
V: TRBV10-3
size: once

CDR3: CASSLPRWDRNESYTF
D: TRBD1
V: TRBV7-2
size: NA

CDR3: CASSNEAYTEAFF
D: NA
V: TRBV6-5
size: NA

CDR3: CASTGWDRGRGTGELFF
D: TRBD1
V: TRBV11-2
size: NA

CDR3: CASSQEAETLSGANVLTF
D: NA
V: TRBV14
size: NA

CDR3: CASKSSGDNEQFF
D: TRBD2
V: TRBV6-5
size: NA

CDR3: CASSQTLAGGRVNEQFF
D: TRBD2
V: TRBV4-3
size: NA

CDR3: CASSLRGGASDTQYF
D: NA
V: TRBV7-2
size: NA

CDR3: CASSGDDRVSKTQYF
D: TRBD1
V: TRBV4-2
size: NA

CDR3: CASSLRDRGRGNTGELFF
D: TRBD1
V: TRBV7-8
size: NA

CDR3: CANKRDRVGYTF
D: TRBD1
V: TRBV10-1
size: NA

CDR3: CARSIGQGGRQPQHF
D: TRBD1
V: TRBV5-3
size: NA

CDR3: CASSLASSGGPTYEQYF
D: TRBD2
V: TRBV7-2
size: once

CDR3: CASSNRQPTPDPYEQYF
D: NA
V: TRBV21-1
size: NA

CDR3: CASSQEGGRGLALHTQYF
D: TRBD2
V: TRBV4-2
size: NA

CDR3: CASSVGSRSYEQYF
D: NA
V: TRBV9
size: once

CDR3: CASSLEGDSYNEQFF
D: NA
V: TRBV5-1
size: NA

CDR3: CASSPGQLNTEAFF
D: TRBD1
V: TRBV18
size: NA

CDR3: CASSLQQGRGGELFF
D: NA
V: TRBV7-3
size: NA

CDR3: CASSFGAGQEFFGQYF
D: TRBD1
V: TRBV9
size: NA

CDR3: CSSSPSRGSYNSPLHF
D: NA
V: TRBV7-9
size: once

CDR3: CASSQEQGANGYTF
D: TRBD1
V: TRBV4-2
size: NA

CDR3: CASSRQGGPGGYTF
D: TRBD1
V: TRBV28
size: NA

CDR3: CASSLDVTGRTGELFF
D: NA
V: TRBV7-6
size: NA

CDR3: CASSLAGGPPGELFF
D: TRBD2
V: TRBV5-1
size: NA

CDR3: CASSSRLAGTNTGELFF
D: TRBD2
V: TRBV7-3
size: NA

CDR3: CASKHDKAAPNEKLFF
D: NA
V: TRBV28
size: NA

CDR3: CASNVGQGRSNQPQHF
D: TRBD1
V: TRBV2
size: NA

CDR3: CASSKNPQRGQYF
D: NA
V: TRBV28
size: NA

CDR3: CSVATGVNQPQHF
D: TRBD1
V: TRBV29-1
size: NA

CDR3: CASYREWNTEAFF
D: NA
V: TRBV5-1
size: once

CDR3: CAWTRGQFYGYTF
D: TRBD1
V: TRBV30
size: NA

CDR3: CASSQETIGGNEKLFF
D: NA
V: TRBV4-3
size: NA

CDR3: CASGGPLDTEAFF
D: NA
V: TRBV19
size: NA

CDR3: CAIRGGYEQYF
D: TRBD2
V: TRBV10-3
size: NA

CDR3: CASSLPGTGSYEQYF
D: TRBD1
V: TRBV5-6
size: few

CDR3: CASSLDRDTSTDTQYF
D: NA
V: TRBV4-2
size: NA

CDR3: CASSQTVTGELFF
D: NA
V: TRBV4-3
size: NA

CDR3: CASSSGFSSYNEQFF
D: NA
V: TRBV27
size: NA

CDR3: CASRALAVAVDTGELFF
D: NA
V: TRBV27
size: NA